These 20 T cell receptor beta chains were sequenced from one sample in a study of cytomegalovirus exposure and HLA in healthy donors. The assay was immunoSEQ multiplex PCR, and TCRdb's table has in-frame clones only and misses some. The table lists 56,000 or so clones, around 93% of them singletons. The specimen sequenced was PBMCs. Receptors originate from a woman between 18 and 29 years old in good health and CMV-seropositive.

The genes are TRBV10-3 and TRBJ2-7; 8 bases map to TRBD1. With V trimmed by 6 bases and J by 7 bases, 5 bases remained unmatched. The CDR3 is 12 residues long. The germline V gene encodes CDR1 ENHRY and CDR2 SYGVKD. The CDR3, as DNA: TGTGCCATCAGCTTGACAGGGGAAGAGCAGTACTTC. It specifies CAISLTGEEQYF.

This sequence joins TRBV18 and TRBJ2-6; 9 nucleotides line up with TRBD2. V trimming: 1 base; J trimming: 4 bases; junction bases outside the gene matches: 14. The germline CDR1 and CDR2 sequences are KGHSH and LQKENI. This CDR3 is built from 20 residues. CDR3 nucleotide sequence: TGTGCCAGCTCACCACGGCCTAGCGGGGATTTTGTTTCCGGGGCCAACGTCCTGACTTTC. It is translated as CASSPRPSGDFVSGANVLTF.

V usage is TRBV28 and J usage is TRBJ1-2, with 8 bases matching TRBD1. Germline values: CDR1 MDHEN, CDR2 SYDVKM. CDR3 length: 15 residues. The V segment lost 2 bases and the J segment 2 bases; nucleotides outside the gene matches: 4. CDR3 coding DNA: TGTGCCAGCAGTTTAGTACAGGGGGGGAACTATGGCTACACCTTC. This encodes CASSLVQGGNYGYTF.

The chain recombines TRBV5-1 with TRBJ2-3, with 11 positions matching TRBD2. V was clipped by 6 bases and J by 6 bases; unmatched bases: 3. Germline-derived CDR1 and CDR2 are SGHRS and YFSETQ. There are 13 residues in the CDR3. Here the CDR3 reads CASKLAGGDTQYF. As DNA, the CDR3 is TGCGCCAGCAAGTTAGCGGGGGGGGATACGCAGTATTTT. The full variable domain, its missing parts supplied by reference TRBV5-1 and TRBJ2-3, is KAGVTQTPRYLIKTRGQQVTLSCSPISGHRSVSWYQQTPGQGLQFLFEYFSETQRNKGNFPGRFSGRQFSNSRSEMNVSTLELGDSALYLCASKLAGGDTQYFGPGTRLTVL.

This CDR3 is CASSPGQGNYNEQFF. The CDR3, as DNA: TGTGCCAGCAGCCCCGGACAGGGAAACTACAATGAGCAGTTCTTC. This rearrangement joins TRBV7-9 to TRBJ2-1; 8 bases fit TRBD1. Germline V gene lookup returns CDR1 SEHNR and CDR2 FQNEAQ (reference sequence). Unmatched junction bases numbered 6, after V lost 5 bases and J lost 3 bases. The CDR3 sequence is 15 residues long.

The rearrangement links TRBV10-3 to TRBJ1-5; D may be TRBD1 (6 bases). The length of the CDR3 is 14 residues. The germline V gene has CDR1 ENHRY and CDR2 SYGVKD. V dropped 4 bases and J dropped 6 bases, with 13 bases sitting between them. The CDR3 is CAISGTAGGQPQHF. In DNA form, the CDR3 reads TGTGCCATCAGTGGGACAGCGGGGGGTCAGCCCCAGCATTTT.

The rearrangement links TRBV5-6 to TRBJ1-4; 7 bases agree with TRBD1. CDR1 and CDR2 (germline): SGHDT, YYEEEE. V was pared by 4 bases and J by 4 bases, with 4 bases of the junction left unmatched. CDR3 length: 14 amino acids. The CDR3 DNA sequence: TGTGCCAGCAGCAGGGGGCGGAGTAATGAAAAACTGTTTTTT. It codes for CASSRGRSNEKLFF. The full variable domain, in which reference TRBV5-6 and TRBJ1-4 provide the parts outside the CDR3, is DAGVTQSPTHLIKTRGQQVTLRCSPKSGHDTVSWYQQALGQGPQFIFQYYEEEERQRGNFPDRFSGHQFPNYSSELNVNALLLGDSALYLCASSRGRSNEKLFFGSGTQLSVL.

The chain recombines TRBV6-1 with TRBJ2-7; 7 nucleotides match TRBD1. This CDR3 has 12 residues. The V and J ends lost 11 bases and 2 bases, in that order; junction bases with no gene match: 6. CDR1 MNHNS and CDR2 SASEGT come from the germline V gene. CDR3 residues: CAGRTGPYEQYF. The CDR3 region has the DNA TGTGCCGGGCGGACAGGCCCCTACGAGCAGTACTTC.

The chain couples TRBV27 to TRBJ1-3, with D perhaps matching TRBD1 (5 bases). Germline CDR1 and CDR2: MNHEY and SMNVEV (reference sequence). V gave up 7 bases and J gave up 2 bases, with 15 bases separating them. The CDR3 sequence is 15 residues long. CDR3 sequence (DNA): TGTGCCAGCAATCACACAACAGGAACTGGAAACACCATATATTTT. Its protein is CASNHTTGTGNTIYF.

This chain connects TRBV12-5 to TRBJ2-3, with 8 bases that match TRBD1. The germline CDR1 and CDR2 sequences are LGHNT and FRNRAP. The CDR3 spans 15 residues. V shed 3 bases, J shed 2 bases, and the junction held 4 bases outside the gene matches. This CDR3 is CASGFGQGDTDTQYF. For the CDR3, the DNA is TGTGCTAGTGGTTTCGGACAGGGTGACACAGATACGCAGTATTTT.

The table lists this clone with a count of one. V gene TRBV2 combines with J gene TRBJ2-5; TRBD2 aligns across 9 bases. Germline V CDR1 and CDR2: SNHLY, FYNNEI. J gave up 7 bases and V 10 bases, and 13 bases lay outside the gene matches. The CDR3 runs to 14 residues. CDR3 region: CAMGGLAIPGTQYF. The CDR3 region has the DNA TGTGCCATGGGAGGACTAGCGATCCCGGGGACCCAGTACTTC.

The chain is built from TRBV6-4 and TRBJ1-6; the match to TRBD1 covers 8 bases. Germline CDR1 reads MRHNA; CDR2 reads SNTAGT. V was pared by 5 bases and J by 8 bases, with 8 bases of the junction left unmatched. This CDR3 is 15 amino acids long. The CDR3 nucleotides read TGTGCCAGCAGTCGGACAGGGAATGAGGATTCACCCCTCCACTTT. Translating it yields CASSRTGNEDSPLHF.

This chain joins TRBV10-3 and TRBJ2-7; TRBD1 matches at 10 bases. The V segment lost 7 bases and the J segment 6 bases; nucleotides outside the gene matches: 9. The CDR3 sequence is 14 residues long. The germline V gene encodes CDR1 ENHRY and CDR2 SYGVKD. The CDR3 is CAIKSTGGLGEQYF. The CDR3 DNA follows: TGTGCCATCAAGTCGACAGGGGGCTTGGGCGAGCAGTACTTC.

The rearrangement links TRBV28 to TRBJ2-1, with 8 bases identical to TRBD2. This CDR3 comprises 15 residues. Germline CDR1 and CDR2: MDHEN and SYDVKM. With 2 bases clipped from V and 7 bases from J, the junction kept 7 bases outside the gene matches. The CDR3 here is CASSLVRGGGNEQFF. The CDR3 nucleotides read TGTGCCAGCAGTTTAGTACGGGGGGGAGGGAATGAGCAGTTCTTC. Complete variable domain (other parts from reference TRBV28 and TRBJ2-1): DVKVTQSSRYLVKRTGEKVFLECVQDMDHENMFWYRQDPGLGLRLIYFSYDVKMKEKGDIPEGYSVSREKKERFSLILESASTNQTSMYLCASSLVRGGGNEQFFGPGTRLTVL.

This sequence joins TRBV27 and TRBJ2-1; 10 bases fit TRBD2. The trim removed 8 bases at V and 6 bases at J, leaving 7 bases unmatched. The CDR3 extends over 14 amino acids. CDR1 and CDR2 (germline): MNHEY, SMNVEV (reference sequence). For the CDR3, the DNA is TGTGCCAGCTCCGGGACTAGCGTCGGCAATGAGCAGTTCTTC. Its protein is CASSGTSVGNEQFF.

The V and J genes are TRBV4-1 and TRBJ1-1; D is unresolved. Looked up from germline, CDR1 is MGHRA and CDR2 is YSYEKL. The V and J ends lost 1 base and 0 bases respectively, with 6 bases between them. The CDR3 has 14 residues. The CDR3 nucleotides read TGCGCCAGCAGCCAAGCCGCAGTGAACACTGAAGCTTTCTTT. Translated, it gives CASSQAAVNTEAFF.

This chain joins TRBV27 and TRBJ1-1; unclear D gene. V was shortened by 1 base and J by 4 bases, with 7 bases between the two germline ends. From germline, CDR1 is MNHEY and CDR2 SMNVEV (reference sequence). This CDR3 has 13 amino acids. CDR3 sequence reads: CASSLLVSTEAFF. Here the CDR3 DNA reads TGTGCCAGCAGTTTATTGGTGAGCACTGAAGCTTTCTTT.

This sequence joins TRBV5-4 and TRBJ1-2; D might be TRBD1 (5 bases). The CDR3 has 13 amino acids. Germline V gene lookup returns CDR1 SGHNT and CDR2 YYREEE (reference sequence). V was shortened by 5 bases and J by 0 bases, with 8 bases between the two germline ends. CDR3 residues: CASSPRANYGYTF. The CDR3 DNA reads as TGTGCCAGCAGTCCCAGGGCTAACTATGGCTACACCTTC.

V and J are TRBV10-3 and TRBJ1-6, with D unresolved. Germline CDR1 is ENHRY and CDR2 is SYGVKD. V lost 3 bases, J lost 8 bases, and 8 bases lay in between. The CDR3 extends over 13 amino acids. CDR3 DNA sequence: TGTGCCATCAGTGAAGGGAGGGATTCACCCCTCCACTTT. Its protein product is CAISEGRDSPLHF.

The chain links TRBV11-3 to TRBJ2-2, with 12 bases aligning to TRBD2. V lost 2 bases and J lost 4; bases outside the gene matches: 2. The CDR3 totals 16 residues. CDR1 and CDR2 (germline): SGHNT, YENEEA. The CDR3 sequence: CASSLWTSGITGELFF. For the CDR3, the DNA is TGTGCCAGCAGCTTATGGACTAGCGGGATCACCGGGGAGCTGTTTTTT.